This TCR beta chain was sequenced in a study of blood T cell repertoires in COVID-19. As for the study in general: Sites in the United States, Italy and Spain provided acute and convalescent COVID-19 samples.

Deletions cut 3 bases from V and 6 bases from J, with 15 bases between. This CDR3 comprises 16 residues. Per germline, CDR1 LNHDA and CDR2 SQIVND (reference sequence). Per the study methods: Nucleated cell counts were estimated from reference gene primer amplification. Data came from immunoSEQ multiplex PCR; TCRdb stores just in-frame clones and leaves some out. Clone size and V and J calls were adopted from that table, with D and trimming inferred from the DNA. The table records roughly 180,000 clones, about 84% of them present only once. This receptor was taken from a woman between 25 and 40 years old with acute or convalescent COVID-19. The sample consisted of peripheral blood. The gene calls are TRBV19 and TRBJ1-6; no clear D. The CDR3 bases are TGTGCCAGTAGTATCCGTCCGAGGAAGAGTAATTCACCCCTCCACTTT. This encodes CASSIRPRKSNSPLHF.